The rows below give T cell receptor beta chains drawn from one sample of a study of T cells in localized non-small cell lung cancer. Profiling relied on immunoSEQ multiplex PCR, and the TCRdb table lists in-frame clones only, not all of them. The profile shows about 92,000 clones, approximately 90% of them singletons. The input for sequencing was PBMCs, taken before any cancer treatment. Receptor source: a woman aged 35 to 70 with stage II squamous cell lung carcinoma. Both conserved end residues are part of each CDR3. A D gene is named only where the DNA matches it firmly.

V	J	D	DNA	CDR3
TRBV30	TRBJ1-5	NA	TGTGCCTGGAGTGTGGGGACAAGAAATCAGCCCCAGCATTTT	CAWSVGTRNQPQHF
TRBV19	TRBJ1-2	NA	TGTGCCAGTAGTAGACCAGGAGCTTACTATGGCTACACCTTC	CASSRPGAYYGYTF
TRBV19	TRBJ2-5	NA	TGTGCCAGTAGTCCCGGGGGCCGGGGCGAGACCCAGTACTTC	CASSPGGRGETQYF
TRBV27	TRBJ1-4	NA	TGTGCCAGCAGCCCCGGATTTGGGGGCTGGGAAAAACTGTTTTTT	CASSPGFGGWEKLFF
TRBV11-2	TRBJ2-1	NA	TGTGCCAGCAGCCTCCAAGGGGGAGTGGTCAATGAGCAGTTCTTC	CASSLQGGVVNEQFF
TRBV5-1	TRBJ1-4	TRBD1	TGCGCCAGCAGCCGAGACAGGGGCGGAGGTGAAAAACTGTTTTTT	CASSRDRGGGEKLFF
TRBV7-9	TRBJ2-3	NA	TGTGCCAGCAAGGATGGGACGCTCGCCCCAGATACGCAGTATTTT	CASKDGTLAPDTQYF
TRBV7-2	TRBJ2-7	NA	TGTGCCAGCAGCTTACAAATCACCTACGAGCAGTACTTC	CASSLQITYEQYF
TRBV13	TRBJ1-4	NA	TGTGCCAGCAGCTTAGGCCCGATGGGCGAAAAACTGTTTTTT	CASSLGPMGEKLFF
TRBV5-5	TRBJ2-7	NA	TGTGCCAGCAGCCACCCAACAGGGCTCGACGAGCAGTACTTC	CASSHPTGLDEQYF